Each of the 31 T cell receptor beta chains below was sequenced from the same sample in a study of blood T cell repertoires in COVID-19. Using immunoSEQ multiplex PCR, the repertoire was profiled, and TCRdb retains in-frame clones only, with some absent. This sample has under 85,000 clones; 70% to 90% occur once, and the top ten carry around a sixth. The sequencing sample was made of peripheral blood. All receptors come from an elderly man in a cohort sampled during active COVID-19.

This sequence joins TRBV11-3 and TRBJ1-2; 7 bases line up with TRBD1. Trimming at V came to 4 bases and at J to 4 bases, leaving 3 bases not matched to a gene. The CDR3 contains 13 residues. The germline V gene encodes CDR1 SGHNT and CDR2 YENEEA. This CDR3 is CASSSDRSYGYTF. The CDR3 region has the DNA TGTGCCAGCAGCTCGGACAGGTCCTATGGCTACACCTTC.

The V gene is TRBV24-1, the J gene TRBJ2-5; TRBD1 aligns across 8 bases. The CDR3 contains 15 residues. The germline V gene has CDR1 KGHDR and CDR2 SFDVKD. Unmatched junction bases numbered 6, after V lost 5 bases and J lost 2 bases. Here the CDR3 reads CATSGAGGGQETQYF. CDR3 bases: TGTGCCACCAGTGGGGCAGGGGGCGGGCAAGAGACCCAGTACTTC.

This chain joins TRBV19 and TRBJ1-2, with D unclear. CDR1 and CDR2 from the germline V gene are LNHDA and SQIVND (reference sequence). V shed 7 bases and J shed 2 bases, with 11 bases lying between them. The CDR3 runs 13 residues. DNA of the CDR3: TGTGCCAGTAACACGGACTTCAACTATGGCTACACCTTC. Protein sequence: CASNTDFNYGYTF.

The J gene is TRBJ2-5, the V gene TRBV2, with 9 positions matching TRBD2. This CDR3 spans 15 amino acids. Germline trimming cut 4 bases from V and 5 bases from J; bases unmatched to any gene: 8. Germline V gives CDR1 SNHLY, CDR2 FYNNEI. Written as DNA, the CDR3 is TGTGCCAGCAGTGGTTTGCGGGGGGGCCGGGAGACCCAGTACTTC. Translating gives CASSGLRGGRETQYF.

The gene calls are TRBV6-5 and TRBJ1-4; D possibly corresponds to TRBD1 (6 bases). The CDR3 extends over 14 amino acids. Germline V lookup: CDR1 MNHEY, CDR2 SVGAGI. The ends were cut back, 0 bases at V and 8 bases at J, with 10 bases in the middle. The CDR3, as DNA: TGTGCCAGCAGTTACTCTGGGGGCCCAGAAAAACTGTTTTTT. Protein: CASSYSGGPEKLFF.

Notes on this clone: The same CDR3 also results from other DNA sequences found in this sample. The chain combines TRBV4-1 with TRBJ1-3; a possible D gene is TRBD1 (6 bases). Germline V gene sequence: CDR1 MGHRA, CDR2 YSYEKL. This CDR3 spans 15 amino acids. Trimming cost V 1 base and J 2 bases, with 9 bases left between them. The CDR3 DNA sequence: TGCGCCAGCAGCCAAGGCTGGACAGCTGGAAACACCATATATTTT. Amino acid sequence: CASSQGWTAGNTIYF.

This clone showed up just a few times. The chain links TRBV7-9 to TRBJ1-3, with a possible D match to TRBD1 (5 bases). Germline CDR1 reads SEHNR; CDR2 reads FQNEAQ (reference sequence). This CDR3 is 17 amino acids long. Between the trimmed V and J ends, which lost 2 bases and 0 bases, there was a span of 14 bases. The DNA for the CDR3 is TGTGCCAGCAGCTTAATGATGGGACTGAGCTCTGGAAACACCATATATTTT. It codes for CASSLMMGLSSGNTIYF.

The chain couples TRBV7-6 to TRBJ2-1, with TRBD1 matching over 8 bases. Germline V gives CDR1 SGHVS, CDR2 FNYEAQ. The CDR3 loop spans 15 amino acids. The V gene end was trimmed by 2 bases and the J gene end by 0 bases; junction bases not matched to a gene: 0. The CDR3 spells CASSLTGGSYNEQFF. The CDR3 DNA is TGTGCCAGCAGCTTAACAGGGGGCTCCTACAATGAGCAGTTCTTC.

This clone turned up a few times. This CDR3 is CASSRDGGAWNEQFF. DNA of the CDR3: TGTGCCAGCTCGCGAGACGGGGGGGCCTGGAATGAGCAGTTCTTC. The gene calls are TRBV18 and TRBJ2-1, with 8 bases lining up with TRBD2. This CDR3 comprises 15 residues. CDR1 KGHSH and CDR2 LQKENI come from the germline V gene. Losses at the gene ends were 6 bases for V and 7 bases for J; bases not matched to a gene: 11.

V is TRBV3-1 (or the pseudogene TRBV3-2) and J is TRBJ1-4; no firm D call. The CDR3 is made up of 16 amino acids. Trimming removed 4 bases from V and 5 bases from J, with 17 bases in between. Germline V gene sequence: CDR1 LGHDT, CDR2 YNNKEL (reference sequence). The CDR3 region has the DNA TGTGCCAGCAGCCGTGGAAAGGGCGGCGGGAATGAAAAACTGTTTTTT. It codes for CASSRGKGGGNEKLFF.

This chain links TRBV19 with TRBJ2-3; D is possibly TRBD2 (6 bases). Germline CDR1 reads LNHDA; CDR2 reads SQIVND (reference sequence). CDR3 length: 14 residues. V shed 4 bases and J shed 4 bases, with 12 bases lying between them. CDR3 in amino acids: CASSRGGTADTQYF. The CDR3 region has the DNA TGTGCCAGTAGTAGAGGAGGGACCGCAGATACGCAGTATTTT.

The genes are TRBV4-1 and TRBJ2-5; TRBD2 aligns across 11 bases. CDR1 is MGHRA, CDR2 YSYEKL, per germline. The CDR3 contains 18 residues. Trimming removed 1 base from V and 3 bases from J; junction bases left unmatched: 10. CDR3 bases: TGCGCCAGCAGCCAAGGGGGGCTAGCGGGGGGCCACGAAGAGACCCAGTACTTC. Protein sequence: CASSQGGLAGGHEETQYF.

V usage is TRBV15 and J usage is TRBJ2-3; TRBD2 agrees at 7 bases. The ends lost 5 bases at V and 1 base at J; junction bases unmatched: 9. This CDR3 contains 16 residues. Germline CDR1 and CDR2: LNHNV and YYDKDF (reference sequence). Here the CDR3 DNA reads TGTGCCACCAGCGGGGAGCGGGGTCGGGGCACAGATACGCAGTATTTT. Protein: CATSGERGRGTDTQYF.

The genes are TRBV3-1 (or the pseudogene TRBV3-2) and TRBJ2-3, with D tentatively TRBD2 (7 bases). Between the trimmed V and J ends, which lost 4 bases and 4 bases, there was a span of 18 bases. CDR3 size: 16 residues. The germline gives CDR1 LGHDT, CDR2 YNNKEL (reference sequence). The CDR3: CASSPSRGGAPDTQYF. The CDR3, as DNA: TGTGCCAGCAGCCCAAGTAGGGGGGGGGCCCCAGATACGCAGTATTTT.

The CDR3 loop reads CASSGTGNGADTQYF. CDR3 nucleotide sequence: TGCGCCAGCAGCGGGACAGGGAATGGCGCAGATACGCAGTATTTT. The rearrangement uses TRBV5-1 and TRBJ2-3; 9 bases are shared with TRBD1. The germline V gene has CDR1 SGHRS and CDR2 YFSETQ. This CDR3 comprises 15 residues. With V trimmed by 4 bases and J by 4 bases, 7 bases remained unmatched.

The CDR3 DNA follows: TGCGCCAGCAGCCTAAAACGCCCAGGACAGGGCTCGGGTAATTCACCCCTCCACTTT. Amino acids: CASSLKRPGQGSGNSPLHF. The V and J genes are TRBV5-1 and TRBJ1-6, with TRBD1 matching over 8 bases. The CDR3 spans 19 residues. CDR1 and CDR2 from the germline V gene are SGHRS and YFSETQ. Losses at the gene ends were 4 bases for V and 6 bases for J; bases not matched to a gene: 18.

The rearrangement joins TRBV5-1 to TRBJ2-1; possible D gene TRBD1, 6 bases. Trimming took off 4 bases at V and 4 bases at J, with 12 bases between the two ends. The CDR3 extends over 14 amino acids. CDR1 and CDR2 (germline): SGHRS, YFSETQ. The CDR3 DNA is TGCGCCAGCAGCCTTCCCAGGGGTTACAATGAGCAGTTCTTC. Encoded protein: CASSLPRGYNEQFF.

This sequence joins TRBV18 and TRBJ1-3; 9 nucleotides agree with TRBD1. This CDR3 contains 15 residues. V was clipped by 3 bases and J by 5 bases; unmatched bases: 5. CDR1 is KGHSH and CDR2 is LQKENI in the germline V gene. CDR3 sequence reads: CASSPSTGGRNTIYF. CDR3 DNA sequence: TGTGCCAGCTCACCCTCGACAGGGGGTAGAAACACCATATATTTT.

This clone was seen a few times. This chain links TRBV7-9 with TRBJ1-6; a weak D match, TRBD1 (6 bases). This CDR3 contains 16 residues. Trimming removed 5 bases from V and 7 bases from J, with 18 bases in between. Germline values: CDR1 SEHNR, CDR2 FQNEAQ (reference sequence). The CDR3 loop is CASSPNDRNANSPLHF. In DNA form, the CDR3 reads TGTGCCAGCAGCCCTAATGACAGGAATGCGAATTCACCCCTCCACTTT.

CDR3 sequence reads: CASSYTYPRGDTQYF. The CDR3 DNA follows: TGTGCCAGCAGTTACACCTACCCTCGGGGGGATACGCAGTATTTT. This rearrangement joins TRBV6-6 to TRBJ2-3, with a tentative D call TRBD2 (6 bases). The CDR3 is made up of 15 amino acids. CDR1 MNHNY and CDR2 SVGAGI come from the germline V gene (reference sequence). The V and J ends lost 2 bases and 6 bases respectively, with 15 bases between them.

CDR3: CASSIPGADTQYF. The CDR3 DNA follows: TGTGCCAGCAGCATCCCGGGGGCAGATACGCAGTATTTT. The chain couples TRBV6-5 to TRBJ2-3, with D maybe TRBD2 (6 bases). Germline CDR1 is MNHEY and CDR2 is SVGAGI. This CDR3 is 13 amino acids long. V dropped 6 bases and J dropped 4 bases, with 11 bases sitting between them.

The V gene is TRBV5-1, the J gene TRBJ1-4; D is perhaps TRBD1 (5 bases). The V end was cut by 0 bases, the J end by 5 bases, with 11 bases between. The CDR3 totals 15 residues. Per the germline V gene, CDR1 is SGHRS and CDR2 is YFSETQ. The CDR3 region is CASSLEGVENEKLFF. For the CDR3, the DNA is TGCGCCAGCAGCTTGGAAGGGGTGGAAAATGAAAAACTGTTTTTT.

The J gene is TRBJ1-2, the V gene TRBV10-3; 11 bases match TRBD1. Germline V lookup: CDR1 ENHRY, CDR2 SYGVKD. Trimming at V came to 9 bases and at J to 4 bases, leaving 4 bases not matched to a gene. The CDR3 runs to 13 residues. The CDR3 bases are TGTGCCATACACGGGACAGGGGGCTATGGCTACACCTTC. It encodes CAIHGTGGYGYTF.

J is TRBJ2-5 and V is TRBV6-5; D remains unclear. The CDR3 covers 15 residues. Germline V CDR1 and CDR2: MNHEY, SVGAGI. V lost 5 bases, J lost 3 bases, and 16 bases lay in between. The CDR3 loop reads CASSPKKTAEETQYF. The CDR3 coding sequence is TGTGCCAGCAGTCCTAAGAAAACAGCAGAAGAGACCCAGTACTTC.

This chain connects TRBV3-1 (or the pseudogene TRBV3-2) to TRBJ2-7, with 9 positions matching TRBD1. J gave up 1 base and V 3 bases, and 4 bases lay outside the gene matches. Germline V gene lookup returns CDR1 LGHDT and CDR2 YNNKEL (reference sequence). The CDR3 runs to 15 residues. CDR3 protein: CASSHTGTGSYEQYF. CDR3 bases: TGTGCCAGCAGCCACACCGGGACAGGGTCCTACGAGCAGTACTTC.

The gene calls are TRBV2 and TRBJ1-2; 8 bases map to TRBD1. With V trimmed by 10 bases and J by 4 bases, 11 bases remained unmatched. This CDR3 spans 14 amino acids. Per germline, CDR1 SNHLY and CDR2 FYNNEI. The CDR3 loop reads CAIATGESIYGYTF. CDR3 nucleotide sequence: TGTGCCATCGCGACAGGGGAGTCAATCTATGGCTACACCTTC.

The DNA for the CDR3 is TGTGCCATCAGTGAGTCGTGGGACAGGGGAGAGACCCAGTACTTC. Protein sequence: CAISESWDRGETQYF. The chain couples TRBV10-3 to TRBJ2-5; 10 bases map to TRBD1. The ends lost 0 bases at V and 4 bases at J; junction bases unmatched: 2. This CDR3 region has 15 residues. Germline CDR1 reads ENHRY; CDR2 reads SYGVKD.

The CDR3 loop is CASSRETSGGLADTQYF. CDR3 sequence (DNA): TGTGCCAGCAGCCGAGAGACTAGCGGGGGGCTTGCAGATACGCAGTATTTT. The gene calls are TRBV4-2 and TRBJ2-3; 13 nucleotides align to TRBD2. CDR1 is LGHNA and CDR2 is YNFKEQ in the germline V gene. Trimming at V came to 4 bases and at J to 4 bases, leaving 8 bases not matched to a gene. This CDR3 has 17 residues.

J is TRBJ2-3 and V is TRBV7-2, with D uncertain. Trimming took off 2 bases at V and 1 base at J, with 7 bases between the two ends. The germline CDR1 and CDR2 sequences are SGHTA and FQGNSA. The CDR3 is made up of 14 amino acids. The CDR3 region is CASSLITGTDTQYF. DNA of the CDR3: TGTGCCAGCAGCTTAATCACAGGCACAGATACGCAGTATTTT.

The gene calls are TRBV9 and TRBJ2-5; 9 bases are shared with TRBD1. The CDR3 has 16 amino acids. V gave up 0 bases and J gave up 5 bases; unmatched junction bases: 8. The germline CDR1 and CDR2 sequences are SGDLS and YYNGEE. CDR3 bases: TGTGCCAGCAGCGTAGTTGGCGGACAGGGGTCGGAGACCCAGTACTTC. Encoded protein: CASSVVGGQGSETQYF.

This chain links TRBV19 with TRBJ1-2; 8 nucleotides agree with TRBD1. Germline assignment: CDR1 LNHDA and CDR2 SQIVND (reference sequence). The CDR3 spans 12 residues. This chain's CDR3 is CATQTGDYGYTF. The CDR3, as DNA: TGTGCAACTCAGACAGGGGACTATGGCTACACCTTC.